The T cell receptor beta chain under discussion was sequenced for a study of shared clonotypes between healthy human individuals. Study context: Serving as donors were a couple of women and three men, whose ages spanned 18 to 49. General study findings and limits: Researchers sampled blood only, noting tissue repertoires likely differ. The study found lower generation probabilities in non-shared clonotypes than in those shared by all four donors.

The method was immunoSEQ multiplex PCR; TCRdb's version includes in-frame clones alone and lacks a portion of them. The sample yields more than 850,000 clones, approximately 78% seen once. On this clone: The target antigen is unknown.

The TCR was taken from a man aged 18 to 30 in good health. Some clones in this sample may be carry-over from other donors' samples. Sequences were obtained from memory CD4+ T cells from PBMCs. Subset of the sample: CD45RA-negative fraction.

The DNA of the CDR3 is TGTGCCAGCAGCGTAGCCATCGGGCCCTACGAGCAGTACTTC. Its translation: CASSVAIGPYEQYF. The chain recombines TRBV9 with TRBJ2-7; D gene uncertain. V lost 0 bases and J 2 bases, leaving 9 bases between the germline ends. CDR1 and CDR2 from the germline V gene are SGDLS and YYNGEE. This CDR3 is 14 amino acids long.